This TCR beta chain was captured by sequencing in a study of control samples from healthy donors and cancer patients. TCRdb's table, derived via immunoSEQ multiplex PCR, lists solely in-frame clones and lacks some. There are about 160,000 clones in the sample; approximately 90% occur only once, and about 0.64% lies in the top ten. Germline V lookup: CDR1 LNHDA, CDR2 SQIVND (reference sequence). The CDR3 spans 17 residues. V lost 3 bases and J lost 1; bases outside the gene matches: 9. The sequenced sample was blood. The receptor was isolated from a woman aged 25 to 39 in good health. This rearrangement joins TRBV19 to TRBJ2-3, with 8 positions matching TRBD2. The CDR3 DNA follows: TGTGCCAGTAGTATTAGTTTTGCGACTAGCGGCACAGATACGCAGTATTTT. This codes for CASSISFATSGTDTQYF.